The T cell receptor beta chain described here comes from a study of beta chain features in type 1 diabetes. Findings and caveats of the study: Shortening that was moderate but significant affected the TCRB CDR3s of Type 1 diabetes patients in all four CD4+ subsets.

Germline V gives CDR1 SEHNR, CDR2 FQNEAQ (reference sequence). The CDR3 consists of 14 residues. Trimming removed 1 base from V and 1 base from J, with 7 bases in between. The study reverse transcribed the entire isolated RNA, so it sequenced expressed TCRB transcripts. Libraries were prepared by immunoSEQ multiplex PCR; TCRdb keeps only in-frame clonotypes and omits some of them. The data show over 500,000 clones, about 14% seen once. Stem cell-like memory, regulatory, central memory and naive CD4+ cells were sorted via CD45RO/CCR7/CD25/CD127/CD95/CD27. Concerning this clone itself: The antigen is undetermined.

This receptor was obtained from a young man in good health. The sample consisted of naive CD4+ T cells from blood. The gene calls are TRBV7-9 and TRBJ1-1, with D unresolved. The CDR3 region is CASSLGASNTEAFF. Written as DNA, the CDR3 is TGTGCCAGCAGCTTAGGGGCCTCGAACACTGAAGCTTTCTTT.